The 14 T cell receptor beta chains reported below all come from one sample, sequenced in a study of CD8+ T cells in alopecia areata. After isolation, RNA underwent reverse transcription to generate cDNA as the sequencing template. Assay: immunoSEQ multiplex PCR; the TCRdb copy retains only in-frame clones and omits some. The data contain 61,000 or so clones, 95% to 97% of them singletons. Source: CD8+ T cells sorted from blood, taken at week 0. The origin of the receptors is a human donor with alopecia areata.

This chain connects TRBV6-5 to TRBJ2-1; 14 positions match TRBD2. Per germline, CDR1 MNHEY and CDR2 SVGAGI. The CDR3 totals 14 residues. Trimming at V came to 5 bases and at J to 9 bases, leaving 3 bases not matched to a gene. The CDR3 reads CASSQGLAGAEQFF. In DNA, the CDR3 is TGTGCCAGCAGTCAGGGACTAGCGGGGGCTGAGCAGTTCTTC.

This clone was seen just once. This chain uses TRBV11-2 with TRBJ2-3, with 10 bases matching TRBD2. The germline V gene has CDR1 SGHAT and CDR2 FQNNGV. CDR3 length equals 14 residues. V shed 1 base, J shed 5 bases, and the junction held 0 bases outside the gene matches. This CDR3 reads CASSLGTSGDTQYF. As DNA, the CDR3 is TGTGCCAGCAGCTTAGGGACTAGCGGAGATACGCAGTATTTT.

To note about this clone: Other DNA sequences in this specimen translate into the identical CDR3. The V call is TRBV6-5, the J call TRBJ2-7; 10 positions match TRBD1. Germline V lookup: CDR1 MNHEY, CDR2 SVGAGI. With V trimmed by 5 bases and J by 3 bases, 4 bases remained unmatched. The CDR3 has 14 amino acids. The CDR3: CASSTGTGVYEQYF. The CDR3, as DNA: TGTGCCAGCAGTACCGGGACAGGGGTCTACGAGCAGTACTTC.

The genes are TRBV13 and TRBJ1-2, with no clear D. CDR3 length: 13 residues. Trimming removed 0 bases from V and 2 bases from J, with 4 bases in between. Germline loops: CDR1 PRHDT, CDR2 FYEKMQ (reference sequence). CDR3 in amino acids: CASSLGDNYGYTF. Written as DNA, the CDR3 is TGTGCCAGCAGCTTAGGGGACAACTATGGCTACACCTTC.

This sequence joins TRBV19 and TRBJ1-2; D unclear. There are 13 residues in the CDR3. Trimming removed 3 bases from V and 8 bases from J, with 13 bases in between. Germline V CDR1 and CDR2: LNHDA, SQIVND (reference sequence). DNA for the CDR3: TGTGCCAGTAGTATGTTCGGGAAGGAGGGCTACACCTTC. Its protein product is CASSMFGKEGYTF.

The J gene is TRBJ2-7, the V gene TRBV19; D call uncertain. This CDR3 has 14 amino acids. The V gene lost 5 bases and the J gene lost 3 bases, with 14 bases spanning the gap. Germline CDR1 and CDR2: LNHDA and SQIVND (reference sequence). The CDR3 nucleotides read TGTGCCAGTAGTTGGGCCCAAGGAGACTACGAGCAGTACTTC. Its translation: CASSWAQGDYEQYF.

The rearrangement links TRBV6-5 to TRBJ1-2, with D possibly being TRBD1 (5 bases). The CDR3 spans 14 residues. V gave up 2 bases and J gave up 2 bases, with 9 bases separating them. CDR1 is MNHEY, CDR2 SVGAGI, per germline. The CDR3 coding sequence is TGTGCCAGCAGTTACCGGGACTTAAACTATGGCTACACCTTC. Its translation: CASSYRDLNYGYTF.

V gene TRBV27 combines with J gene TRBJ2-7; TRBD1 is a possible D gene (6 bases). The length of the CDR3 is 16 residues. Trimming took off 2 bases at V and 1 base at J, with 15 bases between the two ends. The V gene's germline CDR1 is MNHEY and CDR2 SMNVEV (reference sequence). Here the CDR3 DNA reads TGTGCCAGCAGTTTAAACGGGGCAGGGGCGTCCTACGAGCAGTACTTC. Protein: CASSLNGAGASYEQYF.

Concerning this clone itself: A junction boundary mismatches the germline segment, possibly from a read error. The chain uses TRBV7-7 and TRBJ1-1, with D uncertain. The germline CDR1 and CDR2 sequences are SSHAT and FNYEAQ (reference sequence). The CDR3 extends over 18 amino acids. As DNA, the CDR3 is TGTGCTAGCAGCTTAGTTGCCCGAAGTTCCCAGCCGAACACTGAAGCTTTCTTT. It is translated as CASSLVARSSQPNTEAFF.

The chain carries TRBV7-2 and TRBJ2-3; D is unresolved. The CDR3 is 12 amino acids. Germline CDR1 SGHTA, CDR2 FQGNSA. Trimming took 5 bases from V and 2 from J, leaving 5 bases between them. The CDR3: CASSPFTDTQYF. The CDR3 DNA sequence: TGTGCCAGCAGCCCCTTCACAGATACGCAGTATTTT. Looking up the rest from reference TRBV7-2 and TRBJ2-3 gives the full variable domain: GAGVSQSPSNKVTEKGKDVELRCDPISGHTALYWYRQSLGQGLEFLIYFQGNSAPDKSGLPSDRFSAERTGGSVSTLTIQRTQQEDSAVYLCASSPFTDTQYFGPGTRLTVL.

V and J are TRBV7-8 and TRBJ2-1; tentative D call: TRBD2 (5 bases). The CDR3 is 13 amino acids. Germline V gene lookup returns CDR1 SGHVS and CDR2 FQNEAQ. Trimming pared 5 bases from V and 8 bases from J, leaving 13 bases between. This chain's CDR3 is CASSQPSADEQFF. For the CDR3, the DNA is TGTGCCAGCAGCCAGCCCTCAGCGGATGAGCAGTTCTTC.

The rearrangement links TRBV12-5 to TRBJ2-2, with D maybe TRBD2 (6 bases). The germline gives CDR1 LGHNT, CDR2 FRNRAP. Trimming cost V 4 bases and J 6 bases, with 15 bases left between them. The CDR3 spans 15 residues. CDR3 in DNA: TGTGCTAGTGGTTCCCAGTACGGAGGGCCCGGGGAGCTGTTTTTT. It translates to CASGSQYGGPGELFF.

The CDR3 DNA follows: TGCGCCAGCAGCAAATCGGACGAGCAGTACTTC. Amino acids: CASSKSDEQYF. This chain uses TRBV4-1 with TRBJ2-7; D remains unclear. The CDR3 length is 11 residues. Looked up from germline, CDR1 is MGHRA and CDR2 is YSYEKL. V gave up 5 bases and J gave up 5 bases, with 7 bases separating them.

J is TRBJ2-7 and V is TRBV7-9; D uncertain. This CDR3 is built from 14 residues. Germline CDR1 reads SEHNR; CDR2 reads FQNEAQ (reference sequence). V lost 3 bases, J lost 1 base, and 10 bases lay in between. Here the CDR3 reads CASSFPGSSYEQYF. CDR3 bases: TGTGCCAGCAGCTTCCCCGGCTCGTCCTACGAGCAGTACTTC.